The rows below give T cell receptor beta chains drawn from one sample of a study of blood T cell repertoires in COVID-19. Using immunoSEQ multiplex PCR, the repertoire was profiled, and TCRdb retains in-frame clones only, with some absent. This table has approximately 220,000 clones, 65% to 90% appearing once. The material sequenced was peripheral blood. The receptors shown here come from a man between 45 and 60 years old with acute or convalescent COVID-19. The CDR3 runs from the conserved cysteine through the conserved F or W. A D gene is named only where the DNA matches it firmly.

>TRBV11-3|-
CASSPGDLYNEQFF
>TRBV18|TRBD1
CASSPRGQISVYGYTF
>TRBV10-2|TRBD2
CASIASAGGNTGELFF
>TRBV5-1|-
CASSLESQNYGYTF
>TRBV7-8|-
CASNQQINTEAFF
>TRBV2|TRBD1
CANHRGQGGANVLTF
>TRBV3-1/TRBV3-2|-
CASSHTTEQGNSYNSPLHF
>TRBV27|-
CASSLRQQETQYF
>TRBV9|-
CASSPGGRNNYGYTF
>TRBV6-5|TRBD1
CASDRGGYGYTF
>TRBV5-5|-
CASSSRVLNTEAFF
>TRBV20-1|TRBD1
CSASLWDSSNQPQHF
>TRBV11-2|-
CASSYRPLNTEAFF
>TRBV5-1|-
CASSFSGSPNQPQHF
>TRBV6-6|-
CASSLSQGQNQPQHF
>TRBV19|TRBD1
CASKSGTAITYYGYTF
>TRBV9|-
CASSVADTASGEQFF
>TRBV6-5|-
CASSYGRGVGTEAFF
>TRBV5-1|-
CASSPGVANTEAFF
>TRBV6-5|-
CASSYLDSDYQPQHF
>TRBV7-9|-
CASSLSFQPQHF
>TRBV9|-
CASSVGASRADTQYF
>TRBV10-3|TRBD1
CAISEGTARNQPQHF
>TRBV18|TRBD1
CASSSGTGAAYEQYF
>TRBV9|TRBD2
CASSVTSGEVDTQYF
>TRBV6-5|-
CASSYWGGLRSTEAFF
>TRBV5-1|-
CASSLSRPLIDEQYF
>TRBV6-5|TRBD2
CASSRGVGNGYEQYF
>TRBV7-8|TRBD1
CASSPRDRGESYEQYF
>TRBV10-1|-
CACHGGSPLHF
>TRBV5-3|-
CARSQNRAHRSTNEKLFF
>TRBV6-5|TRBD1
CASTPGTGGDKLFF
>TRBV2|-
CASRLRELPVADTQYF
>TRBV19|TRBD1
CASTPDIGTGIYGYTF
>TRBV5-1|TRBD1
CASSLVGGPTYEQYF
>TRBV6-5|TRBD2
CASGGGRDSYEQYF
>TRBV5-4|-
CASSSYDSYEQYF
>TRBV30|-
CAWSVLGGDNEQFF
>TRBV7-9|TRBD2
CASSPVGGGIQETQYF
>TRBV5-1|TRBD1
CASRETGPSLYEQYF
>TRBV10-3|TRBD1
CAISPQGAGNYGYTF
>TRBV6-5|-
CASYLFGGMNTEAFF
>TRBV6-5|TRBD1
CASSYSRGRSQPQHF
>TRBV5-1|TRBD1
CASSFSRDRSYEQYF
>TRBV11-2|-
CASSLVGLSYNEQFF
>TRBV29-1|-
CSVEGEAGASNTEAFF
>TRBV7-9|-
CASSLGGVGGYTF
>TRBV4-1|-
CASSQEEMNTEAFF
>TRBV18|-
CASSPPAGVGETQYF
>TRBV5-1|-
CASRPGQGWGTDTQYF
>TRBV10-1|TRBD1
CASSPSTSTGLAFVSGNTIYF
>TRBV7-9|-
CASSPYGNTIYF
>TRBV7-9|-
CASSPAADRLQETQYF
>TRBV7-9|TRBD2
CASSPQVSAGVTAQYF
>TRBV3-1/TRBV3-2|TRBD2
CASSHPGGGFGYEQFF
>TRBV3-1/TRBV3-2|-
CASSLPGGGGEKLFF
>TRBV18|-
CASSPSGQETQYF
>TRBV5-1|TRBD2
CASSEGLIAYNEQFF
>TRBV2|-
CASSRDRLELGNYGYTF